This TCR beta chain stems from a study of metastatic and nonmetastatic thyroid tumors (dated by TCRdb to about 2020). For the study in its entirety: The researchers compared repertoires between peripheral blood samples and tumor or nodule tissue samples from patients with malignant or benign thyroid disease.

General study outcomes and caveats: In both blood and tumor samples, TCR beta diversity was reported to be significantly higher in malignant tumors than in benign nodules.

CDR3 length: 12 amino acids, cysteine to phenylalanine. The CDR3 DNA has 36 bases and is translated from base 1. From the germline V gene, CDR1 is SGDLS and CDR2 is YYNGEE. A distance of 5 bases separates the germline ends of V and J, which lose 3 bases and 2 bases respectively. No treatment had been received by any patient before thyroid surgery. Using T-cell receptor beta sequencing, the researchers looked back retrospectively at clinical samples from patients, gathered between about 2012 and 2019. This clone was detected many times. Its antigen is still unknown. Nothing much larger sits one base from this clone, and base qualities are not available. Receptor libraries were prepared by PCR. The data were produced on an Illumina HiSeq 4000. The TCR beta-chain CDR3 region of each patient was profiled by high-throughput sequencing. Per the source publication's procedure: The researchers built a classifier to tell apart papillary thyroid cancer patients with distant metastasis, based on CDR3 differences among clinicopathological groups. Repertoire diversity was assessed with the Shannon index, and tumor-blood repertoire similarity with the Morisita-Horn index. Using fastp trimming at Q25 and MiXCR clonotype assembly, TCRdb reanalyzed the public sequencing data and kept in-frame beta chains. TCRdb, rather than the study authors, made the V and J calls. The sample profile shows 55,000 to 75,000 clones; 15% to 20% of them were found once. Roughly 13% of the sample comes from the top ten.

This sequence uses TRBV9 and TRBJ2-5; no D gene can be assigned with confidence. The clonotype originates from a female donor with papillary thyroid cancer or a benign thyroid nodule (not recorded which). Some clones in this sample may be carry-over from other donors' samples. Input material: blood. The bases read TGTGCCAGCAGCGCCGAACAAGAGACCCAGTACTTC. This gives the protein CASSAEQETQYF.